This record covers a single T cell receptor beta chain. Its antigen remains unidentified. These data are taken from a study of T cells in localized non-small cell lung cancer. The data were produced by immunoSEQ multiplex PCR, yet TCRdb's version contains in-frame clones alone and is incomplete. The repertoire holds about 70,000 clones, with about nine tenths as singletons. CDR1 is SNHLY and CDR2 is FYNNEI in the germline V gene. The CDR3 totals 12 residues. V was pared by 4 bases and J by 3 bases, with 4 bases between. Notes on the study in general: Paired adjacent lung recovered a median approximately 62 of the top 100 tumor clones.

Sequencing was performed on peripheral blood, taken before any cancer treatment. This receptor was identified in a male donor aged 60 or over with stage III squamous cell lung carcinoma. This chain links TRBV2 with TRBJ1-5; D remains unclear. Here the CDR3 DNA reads TGTGCCAGCAGTGGGGTCAATCAGCCCCAGCATTTT. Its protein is CASSGVNQPQHF.